This TCR beta chain was recorded in a study of blood T cell repertoires in COVID-19. Study details: Samples representing acute and convalescent COVID-19 were sourced from the United States, Italy and Spain. T cells, B-cell-depleted T cells, or PBMCs supplied cDNA or gDNA.

The method was immunoSEQ multiplex PCR; TCRdb's version includes in-frame clones alone and lacks a portion of them. The sample consists of about 310,000 clones, roughly 91% of them appearing once. Participants reported their clinical history, and cohort assignment relied on those reports. Cohort 3 recovered donors had two negative PCRs, clearance, or symptom resolution. This TCR was recovered from a woman aged 25 to 39 who had recovered from COVID-19. Material for sequencing was PBMCs or T cells enriched from blood (not recorded which).

The CDR3 region has the DNA TGTGCCAGCAGTCCCCATCGATCCCAGGGGGACGTTCAGGAGAACACTGAAGCTTTCTTT. It yields the protein CASSPHRSQGDVQENTEAFF. The chain employs TRBV6-6 and TRBJ1-1; 7 bases are shared with TRBD1. The CDR3 is 20 amino acids. V trimming: 5 bases; J trimming: 1 base; junction bases outside the gene matches: 22. Germline loops: CDR1 MNHNY, CDR2 SVGAGI (reference sequence).